Shown below are 25 T cell receptor beta chains from a single sample sequenced in a study of shared clonotypes between healthy human individuals. Produced via immunoSEQ multiplex PCR; TCRdb's table is partial and in-frame only. The sample shows about 2,500,000 clones, approximately 90% of them seen only once. The sample was naive CD4+ T cells sorted from blood. Stated subset: CD45RA+ positively selected. The receptor set was obtained from a man younger than 35 in good health.

The chain combines TRBV7-8 with TRBJ2-2; 10 bases are shared with TRBD1. Germline assignment: CDR1 SGHVS and CDR2 FQNEAQ. J lost 3 bases, V lost 5 bases, and 3 bases had no gene match. CDR3 length equals 15 residues. The CDR3 region has the DNA TGTGCCAGCAGCGTCGGACAGGGGGACACCGGGGAGCTGTTTTTT. This gives the protein CASSVGQGDTGELFF.

J is TRBJ2-5 and V is TRBV4-1; maybe TRBD1 (6 bases). The end of the DNA is better explained by TRBJ2-7, so the J call may be wrong. CDR1 and CDR2 from the germline V gene are MGHRA and YSYEKL. The CDR3 has 13 amino acids. Here the CDR3 DNA reads TGCGCCAGCAGCCCAGACAGGCTATACGAGCAGTACTTC. It encodes CASSPDRLYEQYF.

J is TRBJ1-1 and V is TRBV7-9; TRBD1 aligns across 9 bases. The CDR3 extends over 15 amino acids. Looked up from germline, CDR1 is SEHNR and CDR2 is FQNEAQ (reference sequence). J gave up 3 bases and V 5 bases, and 7 bases lay outside the gene matches. CDR3 amino acids: CASSPRQGGDTEAFF. The CDR3, as DNA: TGTGCCAGCAGCCCTCGACAGGGGGGGGACACTGAAGCTTTCTTT.

V gene TRBV5-4 combines with J gene TRBJ2-7; the match to TRBD2 covers 11 bases. The CDR3 covers 15 residues. Per the germline V gene, CDR1 is SGHNT and CDR2 is YYREEE (reference sequence). After removal of 3 bases from V and 5 bases from J, the junction contained 7 bases not matched to a gene. The CDR3 bases are TGTGCCAGCAGCTCTCCACTAGCGGGGGAGAACGAGCAGTACTTC. Protein product: CASSSPLAGENEQYF.

The chain is built from TRBV6-1 and TRBJ1-6; TRBD1 might be the D (6 bases). CDR3 length: 13 amino acids. The ends were cut back, 5 bases at V and 7 bases at J, with 9 bases in the middle. CDR1 MNHNS and CDR2 SASEGT come from the germline V gene. This CDR3 is CASSRQENSPLHF. As DNA, the CDR3 is TGTGCCAGCAGTAGACAGGAGAATTCACCCCTCCACTTT.

The rearrangement links TRBV30 to TRBJ2-2; D gene uncertain. V lost 0 bases and J 5 bases, leaving 10 bases between the germline ends. Germline V lookup: CDR1 GTSNPN, CDR2 SVGIG (reference sequence). The CDR3 loop spans 14 amino acids. The CDR3 DNA reads TGTGCCTGGAGTGTACCAAGGTGGACCGGGGAGCTGTTTTTT. Encoded protein: CAWSVPRWTGELFF.

The J gene is TRBJ1-4, the V gene TRBV25-1; no clear D gene. V shed 3 bases and J shed 5 bases, with 19 bases lying between them. The V gene's germline CDR1 is MGHDK and CDR2 SYGVNS. There are 17 residues in the CDR3. Written as DNA, the CDR3 is TGTGCCAGCAGTGACCGCAGTGCCCTCTGGGAGAATGAAAAACTGTTTTTT. This translates into CASSDRSALWENEKLFF.

The V gene is TRBV5-6, the J gene TRBJ2-6, with 12 bases lining up with TRBD1. The CDR3 sequence is 18 residues long. Looked up from germline, CDR1 is SGHDT and CDR2 is YYEEEE. V trimming: 2 bases; J trimming: 2 bases; junction bases outside the gene matches: 5. The CDR3 DNA is TGTGCCAGCAGCTTCGGGACAGGGGGCACCCCTGGGGCCAACGTCCTGACTTTC. Its translation is CASSFGTGGTPGANVLTF.

This chain joins TRBV5-4 and TRBJ2-5; 9 bases fit TRBD2. Germline CDR1 is SGHNT and CDR2 is YYREEE (reference sequence). The CDR3 is made up of 19 amino acids. V lost 5 bases to trimming and J lost 5 bases; unmatched junction nucleotides: 22. In nucleotides, the CDR3 is TGTGCCAGCAGGAACTCGGCTAGCGGGGCCACTCATCGAGGGGAGACCCAGTACTTC. Protein product: CASRNSASGATHRGETQYF.

This clone was counted once. The J gene is TRBJ1-6, the V gene TRBV7-8; D is ambiguous. This CDR3 contains 17 residues. Trimming pared 2 bases from V and 0 bases from J, leaving 11 bases between. Per germline, CDR1 SGHVS and CDR2 FQNEAQ. Here the CDR3 DNA reads TGTGCCAGCAGCTTATCGGCCCCGAGCTCCTATAATTCACCCCTCCACTTT. Translation gives CASSLSAPSSYNSPLHF. The entire variable domain, with the rest obtained from reference TRBV7-8 and TRBJ1-6, is as follows: GAGVSQSPRYKVAKRGQDVALRCDPISGHVSLFWYQQALGQGPEFLTYFQNEAQLDKSGLPSDRFFAERPEGSVSTLKIQRTQQEDSAVYLCASSLSAPSSYNSPLHFGNGTRLTVT.

With respect to this clone: The same CDR3 is also encoded by other DNA sequences in this sample. Here the CDR3 reads CASSPGYGYTF. In nucleotides, the CDR3 is TGTGCCAGTAGCCCAGGCTATGGCTACACCTTC. The chain has TRBV19 and TRBJ1-2; unclear D gene. This CDR3 spans 11 amino acids. The V gene's germline CDR1 is LNHDA and CDR2 SQIVND (reference sequence). V dropped 6 bases and J dropped 4 bases, with 6 bases sitting between them. Filled out from reference TRBV19 and TRBJ1-2, the complete variable domain reads DGGITQSPKYLFRKEGQNVTLSCEQNLNHDAMYWYRQDPGQGLRLIYYSQIVNDFQKGDIAEGYSVSREKKESFPLTVTSAQKNPTAFYLCASSPGYGYTFGSGTRLTVV.

The V and J genes are TRBV2 and TRBJ2-3, with 8 bases identical to TRBD1. V shed 3 bases, J shed 3 bases, and the junction held 5 bases outside the gene matches. The germline V gene has CDR1 SNHLY and CDR2 FYNNEI. The CDR3 runs to 15 residues. CDR3 coding DNA: TGTGCCAGCAGTGACCGACAGGGGAGGACAGATACGCAGTATTTT. Protein sequence: CASSDRQGRTDTQYF.

This sequence joins TRBV7-6 and TRBJ2-5; D not certain. This CDR3 is built from 11 residues. CDR1 is SGHVS, CDR2 FNYEAQ, per germline. V was shortened by 1 base and J by 11 bases, with 8 bases between the two germline ends. The CDR3 DNA reads as TGTGCCAGCAGCTTAGAGAGCCGACAGTACTTC. Protein: CASSLESRQYF.

This rearrangement joins TRBV6-6 to TRBJ2-5; no definite D call. Germline V gene lookup returns CDR1 MNHNY and CDR2 SVGAGI (reference sequence). Trimming left V 5 bases short and J 1 base short, with 8 bases between. The CDR3 length is 13 residues. The CDR3, as DNA: TGTGCCAGCAGTCTATTAATCCAAGAGACCCAGTACTTC. Protein sequence: CASSLLIQETQYF.

The rearrangement uses TRBV9 and TRBJ2-2; D might be TRBD1 (6 bases). V was pared by 0 bases and J by 2 bases, with 11 bases between. The CDR3 extends over 16 amino acids. Germline CDR1 and CDR2: SGDLS and YYNGEE. The CDR3 bases are TGTGCCAGCAGCGTAGCGGGACAAAAAAACACCGGGGAGCTGTTTTTT. This sequence encodes CASSVAGQKNTGELFF.

J is TRBJ2-3 and V is TRBV16; no reliable D call. Trimming removed 3 bases from V and 2 bases from J, with 6 bases in between. The germline CDR1 and CDR2 sequences are KGHSY and FQNENV. The CDR3 sequence is 13 residues long. CDR3 DNA: TGTGCCAGCAGCCATGGTTACACAGATACGCAGTATTTT. Translated: CASSHGYTDTQYF.

V and J are TRBV10-3 and TRBJ2-5; no clear D gene. With the DNA end fitting TRBJ2-7 better, the J assignment may be wrong. This CDR3 spans 11 amino acids. Germline-derived CDR1 and CDR2 are ENHRY and SYGVKD. CDR3 nucleotide sequence: TGTGCCATCAGTGGCTCCTACGAGCAGTACTTC. Its protein is CAISGSYEQYF.

A single count supports this clone. The chain is built from TRBV19 and TRBJ2-7; TRBD1 aligns across 8 bases. V was pared by 6 bases and J by 7 bases, with 11 bases of the junction left unmatched. The CDR3 spans 14 residues. In germline, CDR1 is LNHDA, CDR2 SQIVND (reference sequence). In DNA form, the CDR3 reads TGTGCCAGTAGACCCGGACAGGGCGTCGGGGAGCAGTACTTC. Translated, it gives CASRPGQGVGEQYF.

This rearrangement joins TRBV6-5 to TRBJ2-1, with 8 positions matching TRBD2. V shed 3 bases and J 1 base; nucleotides not matched to a gene: 5. Germline CDR1 MNHEY, CDR2 SVGAGI. The CDR3 totals 16 residues. The CDR3 protein is CASSYGSSGSYNEQFF. In DNA, the CDR3 is TGTGCCAGCAGTTATGGATCTAGCGGGTCCTACAATGAGCAGTTCTTC.

CDR3 sequence: CASSQDRVFRSSTEQYF. For the CDR3, the DNA is TGCGCCAGCAGCCAAGATCGAGTCTTTCGCTCGTCCACCGAGCAGTACTTC. The chain is built from TRBV4-1 and TRBJ2-7; D remains unclear. Germline V gene lookup returns CDR1 MGHRA and CDR2 YSYEKL. V was cut by 0 bases and J by 6 bases, with 21 bases left in between. This CDR3 is built from 17 residues.

The rearrangement links TRBV15 to TRBJ1-3; no definite D call. Between the trimmed V and J ends, which lost 1 base and 0 bases, there was a span of 16 bases. The CDR3 contains 18 residues. CDR1 and CDR2 (germline): LNHNV, YYDKDF (reference sequence). CDR3 bases: TGTGCCACCAGCAGAGCCTCTCCTGGACCCAGCTCTGGAAACACCATATATTTT. Its translation: CATSRASPGPSSGNTIYF.

The sample holds one count of this clone. The rearrangement uses TRBV15 and TRBJ1-4; D remains ambiguous. Trimming shortened V by 7 bases and J by 2 bases, and 20 bases separated the two germline ends. The CDR3 is 17 residues long. The V gene's germline CDR1 is LNHNV and CDR2 YYDKDF (reference sequence). The CDR3 loop is CATTPDGFRRTNEKLFF. CDR3 in DNA: TGTGCCACCACGCCCGATGGGTTTCGGAGGACTAATGAAAAACTGTTTTTT. Combining the CDR3 with reference TRBV15 and TRBJ1-4 gives the whole variable domain DAMVIQNPRYQVTQFGKPVTLSCSQTLNHNVMYWYQQKSSQAPKLLFHYYDKDFNNEADTPDNFQSRRPNTSFCFLDIRSPGLGDTAMYLCATTPDGFRRTNEKLFFGSGTQLSVL.

The CDR3 coding sequence is TGTGCCAGCAGCTTGCTGGCAAGCAGTAACTATGGCTACACCTTC. It codes for CASSLLASSNYGYTF. This chain connects TRBV5-5 to TRBJ1-2; D is unclear. CDR3 length: 15 amino acids. The V and J ends lost 1 base and 1 base respectively, with 11 bases between them. Germline V gene sequence: CDR1 SGHKS, CDR2 YYEKEE (reference sequence).

V and J are TRBV5-1 and TRBJ2-2; D gene unclear. Germline values: CDR1 SGHRS, CDR2 YFSETQ. This CDR3 spans 13 amino acids. Trimming stripped 1 base from V and 7 bases from J, with 8 bases between. CDR3 DNA sequence: TGCGCCAGCAGCTTGTTGCTCAGCGGGGAGCTGTTTTTT. Translation gives CASSLLLSGELFF.

Points on this clone: At one of its ends the junction is not consistent with the germline gene, which may arise from a read error. The chain combines TRBV18 with TRBJ2-7; 9 bases agree with TRBD2. The CDR3 runs 15 residues. The V gene's germline CDR1 is KGHSH and CDR2 LQKENI. CDR3 nucleotide sequence: TGTGCCAGCTCTCCACCCACTAGCGGGCTCTACGAGCAGTACTTC. It translates to CASSPPTSGLYEQYF. The full variable domain, with the rest looked up from reference TRBV18 and TRBJ2-7, is NAGVMQNPRHLVRRRGQEARLRCSPMKGHSHVYWYRQLPEEGLKFMVYLQKENIIDESGMPKERFSAEFPKEGPSILRIQQVVRGDSAAYFCASSPPTSGLYEQYFGPGTRLTVT.